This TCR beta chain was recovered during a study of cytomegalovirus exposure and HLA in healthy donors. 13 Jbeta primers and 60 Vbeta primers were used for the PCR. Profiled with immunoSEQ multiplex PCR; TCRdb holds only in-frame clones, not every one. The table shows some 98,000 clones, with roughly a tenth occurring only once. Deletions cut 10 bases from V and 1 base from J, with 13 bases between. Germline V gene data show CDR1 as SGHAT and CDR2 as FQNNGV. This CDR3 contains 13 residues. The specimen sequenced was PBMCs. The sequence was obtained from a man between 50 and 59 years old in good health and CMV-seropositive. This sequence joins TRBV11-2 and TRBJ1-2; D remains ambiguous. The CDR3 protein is CATVGGVNYGYTF. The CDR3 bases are TGTGCCACCGTTGGAGGCGTTAACTATGGCTACACCTTC.